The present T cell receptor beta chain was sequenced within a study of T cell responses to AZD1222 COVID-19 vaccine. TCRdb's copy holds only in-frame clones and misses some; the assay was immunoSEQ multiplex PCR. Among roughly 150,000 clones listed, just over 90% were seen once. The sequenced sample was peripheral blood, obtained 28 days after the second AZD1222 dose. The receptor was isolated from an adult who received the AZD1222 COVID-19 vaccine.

The CDR3 protein is CASSQDGLAGEGPNEQFF. The CDR3 coding sequence is TGTGCCAGCAGCCAAGATGGGCTAGCGGGAGAGGGCCCCAATGAGCAGTTCTTC. The V gene is TRBV4-2, the J gene TRBJ2-1; 10 bases agree with TRBD2. The CDR3 runs to 18 residues. V lost 0 bases, J lost 6 bases, and 11 bases stayed unmatched. Germline values: CDR1 LGHNA, CDR2 YNFKEQ.